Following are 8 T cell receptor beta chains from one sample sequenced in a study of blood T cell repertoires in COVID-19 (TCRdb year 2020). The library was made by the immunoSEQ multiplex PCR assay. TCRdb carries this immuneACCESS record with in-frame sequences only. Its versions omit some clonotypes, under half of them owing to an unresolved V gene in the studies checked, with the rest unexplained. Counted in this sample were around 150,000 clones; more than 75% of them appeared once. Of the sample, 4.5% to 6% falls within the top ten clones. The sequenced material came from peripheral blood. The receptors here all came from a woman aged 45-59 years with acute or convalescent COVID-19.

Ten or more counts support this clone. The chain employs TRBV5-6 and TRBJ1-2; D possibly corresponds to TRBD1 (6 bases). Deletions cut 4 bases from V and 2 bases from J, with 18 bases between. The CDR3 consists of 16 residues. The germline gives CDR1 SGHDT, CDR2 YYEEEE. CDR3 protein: CASSNPGTPENYGYTF. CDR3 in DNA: TGTGCCAGCAGCAACCCAGGGACACCGGAGAACTATGGCTACACCTTC.

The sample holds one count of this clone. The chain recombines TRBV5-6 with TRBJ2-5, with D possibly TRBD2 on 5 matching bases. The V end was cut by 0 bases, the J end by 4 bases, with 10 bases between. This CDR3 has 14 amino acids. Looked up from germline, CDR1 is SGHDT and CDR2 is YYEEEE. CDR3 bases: TGTGCCAGCAGCTTGGTTTCTAGCCCAGAGACCCAGTACTTC. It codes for CASSLVSSPETQYF.

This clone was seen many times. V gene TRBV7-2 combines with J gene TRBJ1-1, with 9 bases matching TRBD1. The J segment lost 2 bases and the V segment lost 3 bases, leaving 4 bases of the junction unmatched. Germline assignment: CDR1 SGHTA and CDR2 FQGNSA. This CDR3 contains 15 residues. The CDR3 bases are TGTGCCAGCAGCTTGATCACAGGGGGCAACACTGAAGCTTTCTTT. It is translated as CASSLITGGNTEAFF.

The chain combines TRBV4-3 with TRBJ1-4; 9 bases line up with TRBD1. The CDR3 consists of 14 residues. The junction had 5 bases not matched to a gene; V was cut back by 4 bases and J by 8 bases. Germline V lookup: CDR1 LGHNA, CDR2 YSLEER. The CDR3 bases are TGCGCCAGCAGCCCGGGACAGGGAGAAGAAAAACTGTTTTTT. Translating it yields CASSPGQGEEKLFF.

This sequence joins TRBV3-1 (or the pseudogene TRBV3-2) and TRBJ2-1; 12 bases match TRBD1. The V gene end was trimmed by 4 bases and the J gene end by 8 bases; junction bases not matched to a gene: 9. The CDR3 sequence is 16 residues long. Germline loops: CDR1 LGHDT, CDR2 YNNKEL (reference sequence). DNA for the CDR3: TGTGCCAGCAGCCGGGACCCCGGGACAGGGGGCCATGAGCAGTTCTTC. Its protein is CASSRDPGTGGHEQFF.

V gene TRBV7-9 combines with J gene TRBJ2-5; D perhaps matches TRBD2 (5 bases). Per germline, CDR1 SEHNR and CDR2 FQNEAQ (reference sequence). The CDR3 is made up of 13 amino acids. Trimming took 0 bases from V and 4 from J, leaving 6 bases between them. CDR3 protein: CASSLAAGETQYF. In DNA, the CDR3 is TGTGCCAGCAGCTTAGCGGCGGGAGAGACCCAGTACTTC.

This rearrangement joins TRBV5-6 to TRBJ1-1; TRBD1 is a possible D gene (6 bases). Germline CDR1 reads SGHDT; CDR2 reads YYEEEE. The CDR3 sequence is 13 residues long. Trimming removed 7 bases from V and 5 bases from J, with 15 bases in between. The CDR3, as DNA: TGTGCCAGCGGACAGACGGGACGAACTGAAGCTTTCTTT. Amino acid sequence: CASGQTGRTEAFF. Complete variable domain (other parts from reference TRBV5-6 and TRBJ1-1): DAGVTQSPTHLIKTRGQQVTLRCSPKSGHDTVSWYQQALGQGPQFIFQYYEEEERQRGNFPDRFSGHQFPNYSSELNVNALLLGDSALYLCASGQTGRTEAFFGQGTRLTVV.

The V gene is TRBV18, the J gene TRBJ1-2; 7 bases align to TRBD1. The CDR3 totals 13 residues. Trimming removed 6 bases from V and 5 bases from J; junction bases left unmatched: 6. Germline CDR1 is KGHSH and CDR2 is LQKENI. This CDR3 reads CASSLGQDYGYTF. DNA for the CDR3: TGTGCCAGCTCCCTCGGACAGGATTATGGCTACACCTTC.